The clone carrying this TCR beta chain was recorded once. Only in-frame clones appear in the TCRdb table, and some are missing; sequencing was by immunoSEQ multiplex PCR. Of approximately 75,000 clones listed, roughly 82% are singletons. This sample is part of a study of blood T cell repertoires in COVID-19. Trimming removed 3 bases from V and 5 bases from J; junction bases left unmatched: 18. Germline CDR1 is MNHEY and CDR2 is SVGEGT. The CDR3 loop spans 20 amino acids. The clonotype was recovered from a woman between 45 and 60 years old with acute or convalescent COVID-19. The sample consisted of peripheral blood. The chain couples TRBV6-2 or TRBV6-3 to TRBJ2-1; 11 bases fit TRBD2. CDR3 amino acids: CASSYYPALAGGWGHNEQFF. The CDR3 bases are TGTGCCAGCAGTTATTATCCGGCGCTAGCGGGGGGCTGGGGGCACAATGAGCAGTTCTTC.